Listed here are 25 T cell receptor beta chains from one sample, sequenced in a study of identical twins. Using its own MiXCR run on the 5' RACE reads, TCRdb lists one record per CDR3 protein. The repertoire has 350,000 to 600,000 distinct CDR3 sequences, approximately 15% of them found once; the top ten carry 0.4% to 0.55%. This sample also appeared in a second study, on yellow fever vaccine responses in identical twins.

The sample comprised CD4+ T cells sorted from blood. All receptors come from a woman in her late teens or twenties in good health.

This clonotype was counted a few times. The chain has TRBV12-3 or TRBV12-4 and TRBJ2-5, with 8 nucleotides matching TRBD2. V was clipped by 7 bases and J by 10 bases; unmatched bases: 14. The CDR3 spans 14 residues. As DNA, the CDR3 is TGTGCCAGCACCCAACTAGCGGCAGGGGCGGACCAGTACTTC. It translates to CASTQLAAGADQYF.

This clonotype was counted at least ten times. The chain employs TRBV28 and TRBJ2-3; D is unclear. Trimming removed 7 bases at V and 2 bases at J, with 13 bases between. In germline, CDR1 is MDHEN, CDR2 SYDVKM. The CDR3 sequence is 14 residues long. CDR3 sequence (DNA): TGTGCCAGCACTTCGACACGATCCACAGATACGCAGTATTTT. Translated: CASTSTRSTDTQYF.

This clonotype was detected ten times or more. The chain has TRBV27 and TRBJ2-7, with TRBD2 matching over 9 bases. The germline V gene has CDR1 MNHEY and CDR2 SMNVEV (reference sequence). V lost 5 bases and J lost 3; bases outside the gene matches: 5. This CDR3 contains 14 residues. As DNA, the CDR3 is TGTGCCAGCAGTCCGACTAGCGGTAACTACGAGCAGTACTTC. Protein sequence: CASSPTSGNYEQYF.

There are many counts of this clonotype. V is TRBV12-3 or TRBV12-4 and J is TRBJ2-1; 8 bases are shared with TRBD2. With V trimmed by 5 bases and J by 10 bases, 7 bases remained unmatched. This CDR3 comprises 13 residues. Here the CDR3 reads CASSRLAPVEQFF. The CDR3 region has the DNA TGTGCCAGCAGTCGACTAGCGCCTGTGGAGCAGTTCTTC.

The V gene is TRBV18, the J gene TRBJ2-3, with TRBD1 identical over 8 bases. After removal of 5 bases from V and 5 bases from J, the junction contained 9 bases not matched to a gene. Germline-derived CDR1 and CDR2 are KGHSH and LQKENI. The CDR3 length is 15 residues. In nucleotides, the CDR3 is TGTGCCAGCTCATACGGACAGGGAGGATTAGATACGCAGTATTTT. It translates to CASSYGQGGLDTQYF.

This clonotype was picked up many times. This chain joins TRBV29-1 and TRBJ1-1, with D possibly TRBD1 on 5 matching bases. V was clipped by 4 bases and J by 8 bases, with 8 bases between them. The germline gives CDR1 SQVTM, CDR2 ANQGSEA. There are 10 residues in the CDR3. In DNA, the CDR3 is TGCAGCGTTGTGGGGGGAGAAGCTTTCTTT. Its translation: CSVVGGEAFF.

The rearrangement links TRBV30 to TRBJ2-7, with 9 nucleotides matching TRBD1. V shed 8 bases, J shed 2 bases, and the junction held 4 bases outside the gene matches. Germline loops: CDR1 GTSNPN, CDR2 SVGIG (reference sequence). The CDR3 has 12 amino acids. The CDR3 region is CAQTGGAYEQYF. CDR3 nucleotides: TGTGCCCAAACAGGGGGCGCCTACGAGCAGTACTTC. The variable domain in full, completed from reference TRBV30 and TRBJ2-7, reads SQTIHQWPATLVQPVGSPLSLECTVEGTSNPNLYWYRQAAGRGLQLLFYSVGIGQISSEVPQNLSASRPQDRQFILSSKKLLLSDSGFYLCAQTGGAYEQYFGPGTRLTVT.

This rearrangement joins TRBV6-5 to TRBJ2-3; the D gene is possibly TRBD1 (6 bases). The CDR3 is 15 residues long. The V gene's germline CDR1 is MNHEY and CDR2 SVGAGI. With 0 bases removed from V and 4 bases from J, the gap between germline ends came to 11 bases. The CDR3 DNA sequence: TGTGCCAGCAGTTACTCGTTTGCAGGGGCAGATACGCAGTATTTT. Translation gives CASSYSFAGADTQYF.

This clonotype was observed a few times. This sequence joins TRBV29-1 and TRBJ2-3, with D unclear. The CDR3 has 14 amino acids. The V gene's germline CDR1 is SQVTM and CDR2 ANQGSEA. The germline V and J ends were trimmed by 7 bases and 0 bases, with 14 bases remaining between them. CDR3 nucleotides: TGCAGCGCCCAGACCGTCTCTAGCACAGATACGCAGTATTTT. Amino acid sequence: CSAQTVSSTDTQYF.

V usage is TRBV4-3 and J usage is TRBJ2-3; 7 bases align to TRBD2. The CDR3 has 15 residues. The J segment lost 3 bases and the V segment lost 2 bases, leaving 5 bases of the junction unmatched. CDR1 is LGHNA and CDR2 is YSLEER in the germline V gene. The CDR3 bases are TGCGCCAGCAGCCAACTGTCGGGAGGTACAGATACGCAGTATTTT. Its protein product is CASSQLSGGTDTQYF.

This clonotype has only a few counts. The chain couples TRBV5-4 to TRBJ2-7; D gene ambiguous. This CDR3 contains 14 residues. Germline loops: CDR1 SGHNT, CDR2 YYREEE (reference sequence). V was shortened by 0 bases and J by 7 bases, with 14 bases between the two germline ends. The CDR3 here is CASSLARSPWEQYF. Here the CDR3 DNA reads TGTGCCAGCAGCTTGGCCCGGAGTCCTTGGGAGCAGTACTTC.

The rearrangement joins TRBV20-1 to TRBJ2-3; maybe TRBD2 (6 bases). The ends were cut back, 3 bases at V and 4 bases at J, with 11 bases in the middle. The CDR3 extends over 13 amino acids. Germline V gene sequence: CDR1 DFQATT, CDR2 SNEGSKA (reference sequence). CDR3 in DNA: TGCAGTGCTAGGGAGGGTCACCCAGATACGCAGTATTTT. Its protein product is CSAREGHPDTQYF.

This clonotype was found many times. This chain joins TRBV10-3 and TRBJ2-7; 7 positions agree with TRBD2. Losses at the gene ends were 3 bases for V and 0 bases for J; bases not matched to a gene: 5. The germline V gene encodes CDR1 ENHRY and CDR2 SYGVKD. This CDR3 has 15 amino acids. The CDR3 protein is CAISDLRGNSYEQYF. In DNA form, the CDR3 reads TGTGCCATCAGTGATTTGCGGGGGAACTCCTACGAGCAGTACTTC.

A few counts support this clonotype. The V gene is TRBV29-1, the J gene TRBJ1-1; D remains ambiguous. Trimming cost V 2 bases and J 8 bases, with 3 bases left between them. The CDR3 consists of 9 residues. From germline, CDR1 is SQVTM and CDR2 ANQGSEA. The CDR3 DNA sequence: TGCAGCGTTGAATCCGAAGCTTTCTTT. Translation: CSVESEAFF.

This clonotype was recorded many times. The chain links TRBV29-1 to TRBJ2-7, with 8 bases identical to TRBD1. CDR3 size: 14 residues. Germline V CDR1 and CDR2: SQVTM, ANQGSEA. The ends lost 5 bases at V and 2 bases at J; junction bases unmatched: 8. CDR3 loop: CSVKQGVSTYEQYF. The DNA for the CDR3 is TGCAGCGTTAAACAGGGGGTATCAACCTACGAGCAGTACTTC.

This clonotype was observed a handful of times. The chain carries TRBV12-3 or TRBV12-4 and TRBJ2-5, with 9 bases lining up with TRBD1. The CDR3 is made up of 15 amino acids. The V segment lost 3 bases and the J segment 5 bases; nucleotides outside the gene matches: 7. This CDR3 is CASSFGDRVFETQYF. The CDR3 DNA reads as TGTGCCAGCAGTTTTGGGGACAGGGTATTCGAGACCCAGTACTTC.

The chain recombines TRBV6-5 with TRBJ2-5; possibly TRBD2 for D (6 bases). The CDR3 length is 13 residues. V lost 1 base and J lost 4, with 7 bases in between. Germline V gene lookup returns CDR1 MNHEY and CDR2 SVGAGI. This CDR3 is CASSYLGGETQYF. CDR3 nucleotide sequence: TGTGCCAGCAGTTACTTGGGAGGAGAGACCCAGTACTTC.

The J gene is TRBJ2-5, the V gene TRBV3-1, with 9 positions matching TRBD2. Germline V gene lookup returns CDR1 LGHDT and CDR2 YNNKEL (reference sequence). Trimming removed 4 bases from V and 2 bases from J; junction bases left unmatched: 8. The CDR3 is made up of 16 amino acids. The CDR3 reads CASSRSSSGEQETQYF. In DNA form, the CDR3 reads TGTGCCAGCAGCCGCTCATCTAGCGGGGAGCAAGAGACCCAGTACTTC.

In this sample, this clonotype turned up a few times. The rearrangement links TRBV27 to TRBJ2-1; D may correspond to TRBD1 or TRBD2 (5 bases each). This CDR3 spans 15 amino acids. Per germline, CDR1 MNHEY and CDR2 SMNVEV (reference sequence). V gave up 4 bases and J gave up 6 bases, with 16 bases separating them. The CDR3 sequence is CASSSPGTYPNEQFF. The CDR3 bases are TGTGCCAGCAGTTCTCCCGGGACCTACCCCAATGAGCAGTTCTTC.

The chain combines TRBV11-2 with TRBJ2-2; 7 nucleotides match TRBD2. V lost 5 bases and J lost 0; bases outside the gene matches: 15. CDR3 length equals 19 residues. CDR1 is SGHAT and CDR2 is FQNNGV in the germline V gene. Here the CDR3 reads CASSHPPRAGVANTGELFF. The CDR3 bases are TGTGCCAGCAGCCATCCGCCCCGCGCGGGGGTCGCGAACACCGGGGAGCTGTTTTTT.

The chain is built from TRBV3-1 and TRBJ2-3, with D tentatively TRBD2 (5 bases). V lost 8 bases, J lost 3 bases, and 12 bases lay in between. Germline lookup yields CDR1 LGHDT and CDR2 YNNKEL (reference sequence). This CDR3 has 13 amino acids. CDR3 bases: TGTGCCAGCCGACATGAGGGAACAGATACGCAGTATTTT. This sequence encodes CASRHEGTDTQYF.

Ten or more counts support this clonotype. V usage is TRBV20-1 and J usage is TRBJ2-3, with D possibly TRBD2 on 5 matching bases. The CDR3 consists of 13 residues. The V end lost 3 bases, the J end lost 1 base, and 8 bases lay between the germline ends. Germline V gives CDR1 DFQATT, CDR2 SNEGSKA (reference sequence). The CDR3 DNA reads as TGCAGTGCTAGTGACTACCGCACAGATACGCAGTATTTT. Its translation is CSASDYRTDTQYF.

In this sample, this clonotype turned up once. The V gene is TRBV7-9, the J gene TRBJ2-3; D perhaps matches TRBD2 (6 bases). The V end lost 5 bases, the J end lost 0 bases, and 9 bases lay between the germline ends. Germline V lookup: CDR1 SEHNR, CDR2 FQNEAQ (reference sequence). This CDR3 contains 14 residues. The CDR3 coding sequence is TGTGCCAGCAGCCATAGCGGAAGCACAGATACGCAGTATTTT. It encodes CASSHSGSTDTQYF.

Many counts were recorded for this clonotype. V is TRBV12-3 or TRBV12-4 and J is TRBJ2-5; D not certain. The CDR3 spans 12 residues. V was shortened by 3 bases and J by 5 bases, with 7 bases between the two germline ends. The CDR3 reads CASSFSLETQYF. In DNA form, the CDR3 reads TGTGCCAGCAGTTTCTCCCTCGAGACCCAGTACTTC.

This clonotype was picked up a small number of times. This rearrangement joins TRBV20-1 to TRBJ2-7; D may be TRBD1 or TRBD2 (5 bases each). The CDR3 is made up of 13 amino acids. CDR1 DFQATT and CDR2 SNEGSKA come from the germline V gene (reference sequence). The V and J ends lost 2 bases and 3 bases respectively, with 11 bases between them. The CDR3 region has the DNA TGCAGTGCTAGATCCGGGGCTAGCTACGAGCAGTACTTC. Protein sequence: CSARSGASYEQYF.